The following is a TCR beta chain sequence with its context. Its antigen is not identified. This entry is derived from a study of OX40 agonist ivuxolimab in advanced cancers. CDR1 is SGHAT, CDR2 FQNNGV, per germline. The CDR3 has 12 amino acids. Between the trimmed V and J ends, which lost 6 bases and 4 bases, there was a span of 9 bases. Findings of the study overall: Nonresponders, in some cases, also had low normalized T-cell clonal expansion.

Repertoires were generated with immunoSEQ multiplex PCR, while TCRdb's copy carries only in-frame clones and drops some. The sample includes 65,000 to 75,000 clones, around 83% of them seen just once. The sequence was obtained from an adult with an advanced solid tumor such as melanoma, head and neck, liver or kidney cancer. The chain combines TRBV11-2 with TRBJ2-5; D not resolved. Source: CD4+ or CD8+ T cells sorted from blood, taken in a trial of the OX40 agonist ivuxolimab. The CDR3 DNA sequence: TGTGCCAGCAGTAAAGAAGGAGAGACCCAGTACTTC. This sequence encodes CASSKEGETQYF.